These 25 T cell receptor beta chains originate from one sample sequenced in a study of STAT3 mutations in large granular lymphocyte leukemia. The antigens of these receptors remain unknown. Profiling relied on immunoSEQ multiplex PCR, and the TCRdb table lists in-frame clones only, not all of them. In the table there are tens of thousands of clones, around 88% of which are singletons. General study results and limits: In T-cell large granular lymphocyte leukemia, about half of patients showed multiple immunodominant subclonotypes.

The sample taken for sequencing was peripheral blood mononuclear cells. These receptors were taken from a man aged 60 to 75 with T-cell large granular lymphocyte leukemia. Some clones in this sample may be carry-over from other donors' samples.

This CDR3 is CASSVESFEPPLYNEQFF. The DNA of the CDR3 is TGTGCCAGCAGCGTAGAATCTTTTGAGCCCCCTCTCTACAATGAGCAGTTCTTC. The chain combines TRBV9 with TRBJ2-1; D uncertain. The CDR3 is made up of 18 amino acids. Germline loops: CDR1 SGDLS, CDR2 YYNGEE. The V end was cut by 0 bases, the J end by 3 bases, with 19 bases between.

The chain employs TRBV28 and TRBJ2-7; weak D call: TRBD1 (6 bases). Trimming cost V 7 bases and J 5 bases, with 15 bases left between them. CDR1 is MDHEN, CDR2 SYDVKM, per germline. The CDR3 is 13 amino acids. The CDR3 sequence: CASTQNRDDEQYF. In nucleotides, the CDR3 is TGTGCCAGCACCCAGAACAGGGACGACGAGCAGTACTTC. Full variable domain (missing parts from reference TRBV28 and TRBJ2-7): DVKVTQSSRYLVKRTGEKVFLECVQDMDHENMFWYRQDPGLGLRLIYFSYDVKMKEKGDIPEGYSVSREKKERFSLILESASTNQTSMYLCASTQNRDDEQYFGPGTRLTVT.

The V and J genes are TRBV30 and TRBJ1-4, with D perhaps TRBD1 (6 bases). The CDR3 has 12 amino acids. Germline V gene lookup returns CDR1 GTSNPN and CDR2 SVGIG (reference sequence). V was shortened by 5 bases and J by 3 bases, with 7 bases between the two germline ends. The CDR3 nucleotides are TGTGCCTGGGGACAGTCTAATGAAAAACTGTTTTTT. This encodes CAWGQSNEKLFF.

The CDR3 is CASGRAPSTGELFF. The CDR3 nucleotides are TGTGCTAGTGGGAGAGCGCCGAGCACCGGGGAGCTGTTTTTT. The chain employs TRBV12-5 and TRBJ2-2; D gene unclear. Germline V CDR1 and CDR2: LGHNT, FRNRAP. The CDR3 is made up of 14 amino acids. The V end lost 6 bases, the J end lost 4 bases, and 12 bases lay between the germline ends.

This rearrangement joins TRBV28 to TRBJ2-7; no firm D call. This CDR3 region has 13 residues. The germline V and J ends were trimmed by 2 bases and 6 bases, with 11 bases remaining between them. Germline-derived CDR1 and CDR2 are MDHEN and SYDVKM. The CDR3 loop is CASSLNVLGEQYF. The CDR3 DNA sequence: TGTGCCAGCAGTTTAAATGTTTTGGGCGAGCAGTACTTC.

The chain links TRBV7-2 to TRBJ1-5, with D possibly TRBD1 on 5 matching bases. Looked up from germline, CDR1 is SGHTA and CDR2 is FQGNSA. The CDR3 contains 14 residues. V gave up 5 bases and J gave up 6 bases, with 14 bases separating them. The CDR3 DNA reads TGTGCCAGCAGCCCAGGGAATCCTCTTCAGCCCCAGCATTTT. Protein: CASSPGNPLQPQHF.

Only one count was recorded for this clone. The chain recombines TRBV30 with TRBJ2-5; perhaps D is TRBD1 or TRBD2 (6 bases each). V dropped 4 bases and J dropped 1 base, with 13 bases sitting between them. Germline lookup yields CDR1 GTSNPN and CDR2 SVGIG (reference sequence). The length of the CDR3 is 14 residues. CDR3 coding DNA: TGTGCCTGGACGGGGACGGGGGCCCAAGAGACCCAGTACTTC. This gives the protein CAWTGTGAQETQYF.

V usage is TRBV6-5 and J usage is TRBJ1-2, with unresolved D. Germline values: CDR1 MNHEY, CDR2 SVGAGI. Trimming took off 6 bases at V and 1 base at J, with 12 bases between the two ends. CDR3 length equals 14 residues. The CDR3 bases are TGTGCCAGCAGCCGCGTGAACCTTAACTATGGCTACACCTTC. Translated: CASSRVNLNYGYTF.

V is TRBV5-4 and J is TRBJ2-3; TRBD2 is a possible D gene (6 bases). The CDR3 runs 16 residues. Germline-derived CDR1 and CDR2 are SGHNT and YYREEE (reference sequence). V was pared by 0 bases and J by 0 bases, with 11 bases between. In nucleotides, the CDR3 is TGTGCCAGCAGCTTGGACGCGGGACGGAGCACAGATACGCAGTATTTT. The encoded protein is CASSLDAGRSTDTQYF.

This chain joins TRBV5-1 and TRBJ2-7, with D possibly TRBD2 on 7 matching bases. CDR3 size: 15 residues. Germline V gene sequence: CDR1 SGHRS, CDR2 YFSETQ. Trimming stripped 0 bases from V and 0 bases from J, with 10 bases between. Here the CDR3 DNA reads TGCGCCAGCAGCTTGGAGGGGGGGGGCTCCTACGAGCAGTACTTC. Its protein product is CASSLEGGGSYEQYF.

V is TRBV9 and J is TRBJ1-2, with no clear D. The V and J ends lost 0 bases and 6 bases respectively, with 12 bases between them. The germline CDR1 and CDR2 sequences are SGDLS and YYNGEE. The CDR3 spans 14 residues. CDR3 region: CASSVGASVDGYTF. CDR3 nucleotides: TGTGCCAGCAGCGTAGGAGCGTCGGTGGATGGCTACACCTTC.

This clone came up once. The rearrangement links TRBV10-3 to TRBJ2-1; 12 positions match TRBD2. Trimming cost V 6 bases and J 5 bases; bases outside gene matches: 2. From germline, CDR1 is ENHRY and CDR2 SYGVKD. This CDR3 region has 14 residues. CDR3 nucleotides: TGTGCCATCAGAAGGACTAGCGGGGACAATGAGCAGTTCTTC. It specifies CAIRRTSGDNEQFF.

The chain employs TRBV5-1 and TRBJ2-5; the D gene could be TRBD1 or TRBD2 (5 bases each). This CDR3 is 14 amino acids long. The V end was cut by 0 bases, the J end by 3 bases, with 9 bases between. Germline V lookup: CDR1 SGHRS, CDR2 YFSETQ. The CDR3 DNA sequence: TGCGCCAGCAGCTTGGCCGGGGCAGAAGAGACCCAGTACTTC. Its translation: CASSLAGAEETQYF. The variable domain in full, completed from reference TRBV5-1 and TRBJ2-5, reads KAGVTQTPRYLIKTRGQQVTLSCSPISGHRSVSWYQQTPGQGLQFLFEYFSETQRNKGNFPGRFSGRQFSNSRSEMNVSTLELGDSALYLCASSLAGAEETQYFGPGTRLLVL.

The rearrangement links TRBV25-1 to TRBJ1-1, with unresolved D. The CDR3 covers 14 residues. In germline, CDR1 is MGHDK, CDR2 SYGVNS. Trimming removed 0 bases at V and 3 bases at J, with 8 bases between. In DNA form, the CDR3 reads TGTGCCAGCAGTGAATATCGTTGGGACACTGAAGCTTTCTTT. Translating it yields CASSEYRWDTEAFF.

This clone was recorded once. In DNA, the CDR3 is TGTGCCAGCTCACCACCGAGAGGTGCTGGTAATCAGCCCCAGCATTTT. The encoded protein is CASSPPRGAGNQPQHF. V gene TRBV18 combines with J gene TRBJ1-5; D call uncertain. The CDR3 is 16 amino acids. CDR1 KGHSH and CDR2 LQKENI come from the germline V gene. V was clipped by 0 bases and J by 4 bases, with 13 bases between them.

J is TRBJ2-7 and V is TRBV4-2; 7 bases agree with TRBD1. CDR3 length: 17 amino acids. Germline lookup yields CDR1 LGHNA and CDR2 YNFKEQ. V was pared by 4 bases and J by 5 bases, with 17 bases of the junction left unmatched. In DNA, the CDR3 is TGTGCCAGCAGCCTATCCTACCTACAGGGGCTGGAGGACGAGCAGTACTTC. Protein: CASSLSYLQGLEDEQYF.

CDR3 DNA: TGTGCCAGCCATCACTCGACAGGGGGCCTCCACTTT. The encoded protein is CASHHSTGGLHF. The chain combines TRBV28 with TRBJ1-6, with TRBD1 identical over 9 bases. The germline CDR1 and CDR2 sequences are MDHEN and SYDVKM. The V segment lost 8 bases and the J segment 15 bases; nucleotides outside the gene matches: 8. The CDR3 covers 12 residues.

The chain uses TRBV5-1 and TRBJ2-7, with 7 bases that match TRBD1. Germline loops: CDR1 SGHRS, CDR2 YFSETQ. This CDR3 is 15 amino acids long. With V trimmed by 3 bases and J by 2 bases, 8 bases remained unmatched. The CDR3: CASSSADRATYEQYF. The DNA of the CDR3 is TGCGCCAGCAGCTCCGCTGACAGGGCCACCTACGAGCAGTACTTC. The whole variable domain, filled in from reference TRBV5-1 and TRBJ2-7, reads KAGVTQTPRYLIKTRGQQVTLSCSPISGHRSVSWYQQTPGQGLQFLFEYFSETQRNKGNFPGRFSGRQFSNSRSEMNVSTLELGDSALYLCASSSADRATYEQYFGPGTRLTVT.

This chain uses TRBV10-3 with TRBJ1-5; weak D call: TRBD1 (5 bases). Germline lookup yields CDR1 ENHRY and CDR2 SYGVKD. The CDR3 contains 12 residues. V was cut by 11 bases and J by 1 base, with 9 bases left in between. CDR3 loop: CAAGGSNQPQHF. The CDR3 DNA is TGTGCCGCGGGGGGAAGCAATCAGCCCCAGCATTTT.

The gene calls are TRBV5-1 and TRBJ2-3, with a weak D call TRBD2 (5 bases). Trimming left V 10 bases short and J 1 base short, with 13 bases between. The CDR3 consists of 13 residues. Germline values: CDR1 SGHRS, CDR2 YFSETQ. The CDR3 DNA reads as TGCGCCTCTCAAGAAGCGGGCACAGATACGCAGTATTTT. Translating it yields CASQEAGTDTQYF.

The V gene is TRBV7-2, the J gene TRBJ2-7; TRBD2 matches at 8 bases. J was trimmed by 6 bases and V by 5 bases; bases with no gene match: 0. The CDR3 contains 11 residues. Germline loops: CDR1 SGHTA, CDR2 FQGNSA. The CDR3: CASSREGEQYF. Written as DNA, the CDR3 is TGTGCCAGCAGCCGGGAGGGCGAGCAGTACTTC.

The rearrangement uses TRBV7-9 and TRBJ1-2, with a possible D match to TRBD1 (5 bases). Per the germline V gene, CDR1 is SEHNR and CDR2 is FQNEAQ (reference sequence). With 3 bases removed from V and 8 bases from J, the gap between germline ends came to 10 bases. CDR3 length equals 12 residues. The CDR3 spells CASSFGAEGYTF. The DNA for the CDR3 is TGTGCCAGCAGCTTCGGGGCAGAAGGCTACACCTTC.

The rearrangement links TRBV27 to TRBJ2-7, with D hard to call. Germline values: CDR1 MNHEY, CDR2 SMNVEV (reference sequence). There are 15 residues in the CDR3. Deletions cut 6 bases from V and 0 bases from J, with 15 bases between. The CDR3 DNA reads TGTGCCAGCAGCCTTAAGGCCCTAAGCTCCTACGAGCAGTACTTC. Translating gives CASSLKALSSYEQYF.

CDR3 loop: CASSLDRVGLNTEAFF. Here the CDR3 DNA reads TGTGCCAGCAGCTTGGATAGGGTTGGATTGAACACTGAAGCTTTCTTT. The chain combines TRBV5-6 with TRBJ1-1; D remains ambiguous. V lost 0 bases and J lost 0, with 12 bases in between. This CDR3 spans 16 amino acids. Germline V CDR1 and CDR2: SGHDT, YYEEEE.

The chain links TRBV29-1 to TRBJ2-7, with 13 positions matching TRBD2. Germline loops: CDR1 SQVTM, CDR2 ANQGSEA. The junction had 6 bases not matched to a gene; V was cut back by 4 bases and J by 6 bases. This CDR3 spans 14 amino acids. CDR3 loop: CSVVGLAGVSEQYF. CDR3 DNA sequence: TGCAGCGTTGTAGGACTAGCGGGAGTGTCCGAGCAGTACTTC.